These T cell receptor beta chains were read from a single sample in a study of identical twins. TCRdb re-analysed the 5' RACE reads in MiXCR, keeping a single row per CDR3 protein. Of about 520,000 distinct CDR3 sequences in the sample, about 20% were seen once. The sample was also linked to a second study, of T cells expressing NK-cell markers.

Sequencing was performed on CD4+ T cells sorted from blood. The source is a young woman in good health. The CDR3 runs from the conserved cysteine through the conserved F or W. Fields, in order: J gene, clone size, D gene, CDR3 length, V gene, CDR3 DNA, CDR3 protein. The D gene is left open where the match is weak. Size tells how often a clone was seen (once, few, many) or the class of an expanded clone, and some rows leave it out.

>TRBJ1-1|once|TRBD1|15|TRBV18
TGTGCCGGCTCACCACGGACAGGCCAGAACACTGAAGCTTTCTTT
CAGSPRTGQNTEAFF
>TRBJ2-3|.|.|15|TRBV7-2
TGTGCCAGCAGCTTAGTAGCGTCCCGATCAGATACGCAGTATTTT
CASSLVASRSDTQYF
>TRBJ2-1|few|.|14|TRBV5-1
TGCGCCAGCAGAGTGGCGGAGGCGTACAATGAGCAGTTCTTC
CASRVAEAYNEQFF
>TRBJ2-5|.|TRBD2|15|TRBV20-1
TGCAGTGCTATCCTGGGGGGGACTAGCTGGGAGACCCAGTACTTC
CSAILGGTSWETQYF
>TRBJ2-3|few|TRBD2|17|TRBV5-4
TGTGCCAGCAGCCCCGGCGGGACTAGCGGGAGGGCAGATACGCAGTATTTT
CASSPGGTSGRADTQYF
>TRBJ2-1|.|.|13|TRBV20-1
TGCAGTGCTAGATGGGGAGGTGTCAATGAGCAGTTCTTC
CSARWGGVNEQFF
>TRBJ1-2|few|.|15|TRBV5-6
TGTGCCAGCACCTTAGACGTCGGCCAGGGCGCTGGCTACACCTTC
CASTLDVGQGAGYTF
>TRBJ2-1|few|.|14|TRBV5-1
TGCGCCAGCAGCTCACAGGGTCCCTACAATGAGCAGTTCTTC
CASSSQGPYNEQFF
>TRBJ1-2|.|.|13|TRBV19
TGTGCCAGTAGTATAGCCGCTGGGGGTGGCTACACCTTC
CASSIAAGGGYTF
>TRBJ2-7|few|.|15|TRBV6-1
TGTGCCAGCAGCGCTCAGGAGACTACCCAACTCGAGCAGTACTTC
CASSAQETTQLEQYF
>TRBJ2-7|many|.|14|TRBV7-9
TGTGCCAGCGCTCGGTACGGGGAAGGCATCGAGCAGTACTTC
CASARYGEGIEQYF
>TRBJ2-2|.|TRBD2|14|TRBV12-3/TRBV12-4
TGTGCCATCACGGGACTAGCTGGCACCGGGGAGCTGTTTTTT
CAITGLAGTGELFF
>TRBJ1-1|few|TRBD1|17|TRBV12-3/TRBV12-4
TGTGCCAGCTATTCCTCAAAGGGGACAGCGCATCCCCCCGAAGCTTTCTTT
CASYSSKGTAHPPEAFF
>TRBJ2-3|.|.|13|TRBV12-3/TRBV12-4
TGTGCCAGCAGTTTCCCAGGGGTAGATACGCAGTATTTT
CASSFPGVDTQYF
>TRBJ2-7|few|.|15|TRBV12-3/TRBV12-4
TGTGCCAGCAGTCTCCAGGGACTGAGGGGAGTGGGGCAGTACTTC
CASSLQGLRGVGQYF
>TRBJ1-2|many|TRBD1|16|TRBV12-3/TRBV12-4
TGTGCCAGCAGTTGGGGAGGGGGCGCGGGGCCCTATGGCTACACCTTC
CASSWGGGAGPYGYTF
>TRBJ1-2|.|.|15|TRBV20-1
TGCAGTGCCTGGCCCGGGACAAAATATTCCTGGGGCTACACCTTC
CSAWPGTKYSWGYTF
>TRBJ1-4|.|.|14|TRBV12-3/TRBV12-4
TGTGCCAGCGGACCGGGTGCAACTAATGAAAAACTGTTTTTT
CASGPGATNEKLFF
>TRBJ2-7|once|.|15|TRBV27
TGTGCCAGCAGCAGGACTGGAGCGGTCCCCTACGAGCAGTACTTC
CASSRTGAVPYEQYF
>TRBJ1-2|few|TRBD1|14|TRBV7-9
TGTGCCAGCAGCTTAACAGGGGTGTATTATGGCTACACCTTC
CASSLTGVYYGYTF
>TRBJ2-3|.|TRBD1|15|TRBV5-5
TGTGCCAGCAGCGCACAGGGGGCGCGGACAGATACGCAGTATTTT
CASSAQGARTDTQYF
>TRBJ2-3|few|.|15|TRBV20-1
TGCAGTGCTGCAAGGGGGGCGGGGGGCACAGATACGCAGTATTTT
CSAARGAGGTDTQYF
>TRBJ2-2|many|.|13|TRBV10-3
TGTGCCATCAGGACCCTTATGAACGGGGAGCTGTTTTTT
CAIRTLMNGELFF
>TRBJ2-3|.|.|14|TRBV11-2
TGTGCCAGCAGCTTATTCTCAGGGGCAGATACGCAGTATTTT
CASSLFSGADTQYF
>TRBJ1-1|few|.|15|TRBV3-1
TGTGCCAGCAGCCAAGATAGCGGGGCGAGGACTGAAGCTTTCTTT
CASSQDSGARTEAFF
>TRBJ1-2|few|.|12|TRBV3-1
TGTGCCAGCAGCCCCGGAGGGAGCGGCTACACCTTC
CASSPGGSGYTF
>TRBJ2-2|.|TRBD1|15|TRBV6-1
TGTGCCAGCAGGACCGGGACAGACTATACCGGGGAGCTGTTTTTT
CASRTGTDYTGELFF
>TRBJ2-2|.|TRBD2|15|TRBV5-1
TGCGCCAGCAGCATCGAAGCGGGGGTGACCGGGGAGCTGTTTTTT
CASSIEAGVTGELFF
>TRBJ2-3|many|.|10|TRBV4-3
TGCGCCAGCAGCTCCGATACGCAGTATTTT
CASSSDTQYF
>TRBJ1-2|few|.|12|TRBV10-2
TGCGCCAGCAGTGAAGCAACGGGTGGTTCCACCTTC
CASSEATGGSTF
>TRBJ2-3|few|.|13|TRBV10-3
TGTGCCATCACCCGGACCGCTAGAGATACGCAGTATTTT
CAITRTARDTQYF
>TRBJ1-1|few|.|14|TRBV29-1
TGCAGCGTTGAATCAATTACCAGATTCTCTGAAGCTTTCTTT
CSVESITRFSEAFF
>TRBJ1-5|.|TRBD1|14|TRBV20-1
TGCAGTGCAGTCACAGGGGGCGGGGGTCAGCCCCAGCATTTT
CSAVTGGGGQPQHF
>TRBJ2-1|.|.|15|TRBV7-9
TGTGCCAGCATCCCGGGACTCCTCTCGTCGAATGAGCAGTTCTTC
CASIPGLLSSNEQFF
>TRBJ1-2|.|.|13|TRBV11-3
TGTGCCAGCAGCTTAGATCCAGTAAAGGGCTACACCTTC
CASSLDPVKGYTF
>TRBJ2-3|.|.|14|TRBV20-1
TGCAGTGCTAGAGGTGGGTCGGACACAGATACGCAGTATTTT
CSARGGSDTDTQYF
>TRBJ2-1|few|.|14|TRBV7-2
TGTGCCAGCGAGTCAACCCCCTCCTACAATGAGCAGTTCTTC
CASESTPSYNEQFF
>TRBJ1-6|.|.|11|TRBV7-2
TGTGCCAGCAGCCAGGCCGCCACCCTCCACTTT
CASSQAATLHF
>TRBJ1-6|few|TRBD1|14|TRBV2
TGTGCCAGCACCCAACAGGGGGTAGGGTCACCCCTCCACTTT
CASTQQGVGSPLHF
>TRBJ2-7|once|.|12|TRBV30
TGTGCCTGGAGTAGACAGGTCCACGAGCAGTACTTC
CAWSRQVHEQYF
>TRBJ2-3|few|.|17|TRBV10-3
TGTGCCATCAGTGAGCCGACTGGCCGCTCTAGCACAGATACGCAGTATTTT
CAISEPTGRSSTDTQYF
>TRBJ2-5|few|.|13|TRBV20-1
TGCAGTGTACCGGGTCCCGGAACGGAGACCCAGTACTTC
CSVPGPGTETQYF
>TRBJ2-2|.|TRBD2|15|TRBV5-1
TGCGCCAGCAGCCTGACTAGCGGGACTCCCGGGGAGCTGTTTTTT
CASSLTSGTPGELFF
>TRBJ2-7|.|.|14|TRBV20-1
TGCAGTGCTAGAGTTCGCGGGGCCGATGGAGAGCAGTACTTC
CSARVRGADGEQYF
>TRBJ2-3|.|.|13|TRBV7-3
TGTGCCAGCAGCCTAAAATTCACAGATACGCAGTATTTT
CASSLKFTDTQYF
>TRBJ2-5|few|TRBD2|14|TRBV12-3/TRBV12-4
TGTGCCAGCAGTCTCGGGACTAGCAAAGAGACCCAGTACTTC
CASSLGTSKETQYF
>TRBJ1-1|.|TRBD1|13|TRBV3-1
TGTGCCAGCAGCCGGGGGACAGGAACTCAAGCTTTCTTT
CASSRGTGTQAFF
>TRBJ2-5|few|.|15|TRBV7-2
TGTGCCAGCAGCAAGGGTGGGGGGTACCAAGAGACCCAGTACTTC
CASSKGGGYQETQYF
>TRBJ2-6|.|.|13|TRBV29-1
TGCAGCGTTGCTGGAGCCGGGGCCAACGTCCTGACTTTC
CSVAGAGANVLTF
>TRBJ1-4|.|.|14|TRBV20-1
TGCAGTGCTAGAAGTGGACAGCACTATGAAAAACTGTTTTTT
CSARSGQHYEKLFF
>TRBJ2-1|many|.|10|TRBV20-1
TGCAGTGCTGGTAGGGGTGAGCAGTTCTTC
CSAGRGEQFF
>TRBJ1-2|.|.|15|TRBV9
TGTGCCAGCAGCGTAGGGGGCAGGGGAGACTATGGCTACACCTTC
CASSVGGRGDYGYTF